These T cell receptor beta chains were read from a single sample in a study of CD8 T cells in ankylosing spondylitis. TCRdb reanalysed the 5' RACE reads using MiXCR and keeps one entry per CDR3 protein. Of about 150,000 distinct CDR3 sequences listed, just under 7.5% are singletons. Sequenced: blood, either unsorted or a sorted T cell fraction (not recorded which). The receptors originated from a female donor with ankylosing spondylitis or in good health (not recorded which). CDR3s include the opening cysteine and the closing phenylalanine or tryptophan. The order of the fields is CDR3 protein, CDR3 DNA, J gene, V gene, D gene, clone size. The D gene is left open where the match is weak. Not every row has a clone size; where given, it reads once, few, many or a size class.

CDR3aa: CASSGGGVSKAFF; CDR3nt: TGCGCCAGCTCGGGCGGGGGCGTTTCGAAGGCTTTCTTT; j_gene: TRBJ1-1; v_gene: TRBV5-1; d_gene: NA; abundance: many
CDR3aa: CASSVQGGQTEAFF; CDR3nt: TGTGCCAGCAGCGTCCAGGGTGGGCAAACTGAAGCTTTCTTT; j_gene: TRBJ1-1; v_gene: TRBV7-8; d_gene: NA; abundance: many
CDR3aa: CASSEGTGGLDGYTF; CDR3nt: TGTGCCAGCAGCGAGGGGACAGGGGGCTTAGATGGCTACACCTTC; j_gene: TRBJ1-2; v_gene: TRBV9; d_gene: TRBD1; abundance: NA
CDR3aa: CASSKTVEPTSTDTQYF; CDR3nt: TGTGCCAGCAGTAAGACGGTCGAGCCGACTAGCACAGATACGCAGTATTTT; j_gene: TRBJ2-3; v_gene: TRBV27; d_gene: NA; abundance: NA
CDR3aa: CASSELVAANEKLFF; CDR3nt: TGTGCCAGCAGTGAATTGGTAGCAGCTAATGAAAAACTGTTTTTT; j_gene: TRBJ1-4; v_gene: TRBV6-1; d_gene: NA; abundance: many
CDR3aa: CASSLDTTRVKTGELFF; CDR3nt: TGCGCCAGCAGCTTGGATACGACCAGGGTCAAAACCGGGGAGCTGTTTTTT; j_gene: TRBJ2-2; v_gene: TRBV5-1; d_gene: NA; abundance: many
CDR3aa: CASSQGAGPSYEQYF; CDR3nt: TGCGCCAGCAGCCAAGGAGCGGGTCCCTCCTACGAGCAGTACTTC; j_gene: TRBJ2-7; v_gene: TRBV4-1; d_gene: NA; abundance: many
CDR3aa: CASTTLATETQYF; CDR3nt: TGTGCCAGCACCACTCTGGCCACGGAGACCCAGTACTTC; j_gene: TRBJ2-5; v_gene: TRBV7-9; d_gene: NA; abundance: few
CDR3aa: CASSQEARNTGELFF; CDR3nt: TGCGCCAGCAGCCAAGAAGCCAGGAACACCGGGGAGCTGTTTTTT; j_gene: TRBJ2-2; v_gene: TRBV4-3; d_gene: NA; abundance: many
CDR3aa: CSAREGASGVPYNEQFF; CDR3nt: TGCAGTGCTAGAGAGGGGGCTAGCGGAGTTCCCTACAATGAGCAGTTCTTC; j_gene: TRBJ2-1; v_gene: TRBV20-1; d_gene: NA; abundance: many
CDR3aa: CSVDPGTDTQYF; CDR3nt: TGCAGCGTTGACCCGGGCACAGATACGCAGTATTTT; j_gene: TRBJ2-3; v_gene: TRBV29-1; d_gene: NA; abundance: many
CDR3aa: CASRRGTDTQYF; CDR3nt: TGTGCCAGTAGGAGGGGCACAGATACGCAGTATTTT; j_gene: TRBJ2-3; v_gene: TRBV19; d_gene: NA; abundance: many
CDR3aa: CASSFSGVADTQYF; CDR3nt: TGCGCCAGCAGCTTTAGCGGGGTGGCAGATACGCAGTATTTT; j_gene: TRBJ2-3; v_gene: TRBV5-1; d_gene: TRBD2; abundance: NA
CDR3aa: CASSPDSYYEKLFF; CDR3nt: TGTGCCAGCAGCCCGGACAGTTATTATGAAAAACTGTTTTTT; j_gene: TRBJ1-4; v_gene: TRBV12-3/TRBV12-4; d_gene: NA; abundance: many
CDR3aa: CSSNTGGGSAFF; CDR3nt: TGCAGTTCCAACACAGGGGGCGGGTCAGCTTTCTTT; j_gene: TRBJ1-1; v_gene: TRBV20-1; d_gene: TRBD1; abundance: many
CDR3aa: CASSSPGMGDEKLFF; CDR3nt: TGTGCCAGCAGTTCGCCAGGGATGGGAGATGAAAAACTGTTTTTT; j_gene: TRBJ1-4; v_gene: TRBV6-5; d_gene: NA; abundance: many
CDR3aa: CASSLSPSGGTYNEQFF; CDR3nt: TGTGCCAGCAGCCTTTCACCTAGCGGGGGAACCTACAATGAGCAGTTCTTC; j_gene: TRBJ2-1; v_gene: TRBV4-2; d_gene: TRBD2; abundance: few
CDR3aa: CSAEGQGGGYTF; CDR3nt: TGCAGTGCCGAAGGACAGGGGGGCGGCTACACCTTC; j_gene: TRBJ1-2; v_gene: TRBV20-1; d_gene: TRBD1; abundance: many
CDR3aa: CASSLDQKAEAFF; CDR3nt: TGTGCCAGCAGCCTAGACCAAAAGGCTGAAGCTTTCTTT; j_gene: TRBJ1-1; v_gene: TRBV12-3/TRBV12-4; d_gene: NA; abundance: many
CDR3aa: CASSNRAPRAEAFF; CDR3nt: TGCGCCAGCAGCAACCGGGCCCCAAGGGCTGAAGCTTTCTTT; j_gene: TRBJ1-1; v_gene: TRBV5-1; d_gene: NA; abundance: many
CDR3aa: CASSPDRAGVDEQFF; CDR3nt: TGTGCCAGCAGCCCCGACAGGGCCGGCGTGGATGAGCAGTTCTTC; j_gene: TRBJ2-1; v_gene: TRBV5-6; d_gene: TRBD1; abundance: NA
CDR3aa: CASSFKGRGDEKLFF; CDR3nt: TGTGCCAGCAGTTTTAAAGGAAGGGGGGATGAAAAACTGTTTTTT; j_gene: TRBJ1-4; v_gene: TRBV27; d_gene: NA; abundance: many
CDR3aa: CSVIGRPGGEQYF; CDR3nt: TGCAGCGTTATCGGACGTCCGGGGGGCGAGCAGTACTTC; j_gene: TRBJ2-7; v_gene: TRBV29-1; d_gene: TRBD2; abundance: many
CDR3aa: CASSELNEQFF; CDR3nt: TGTGCCAGCAGTGAATTGAATGAGCAGTTCTTC; j_gene: TRBJ2-1; v_gene: TRBV6-1; d_gene: NA; abundance: many
CDR3aa: CASSVARGGYGYTF; CDR3nt: TGTGCCAGCAGCGTAGCTCGAGGAGGTTATGGCTACACCTTC; j_gene: TRBJ1-2; v_gene: TRBV9; d_gene: NA; abundance: many
CDR3aa: CASSLSIIHEAFF; CDR3nt: TGTGCCAGCAGTTTATCTATTATTCATGAAGCTTTCTTT; j_gene: TRBJ1-1; v_gene: TRBV12-3/TRBV12-4; d_gene: NA; abundance: many
CDR3aa: CASSFAGTAGSTDTQYF; CDR3nt: TGCGCCAGCAGCTTCGCCGGGACAGCAGGGAGCACAGATACGCAGTATTTT; j_gene: TRBJ2-3; v_gene: TRBV5-1; d_gene: TRBD1; abundance: many
CDR3aa: CSASQGDRGNTEAFF; CDR3nt: TGCAGTGCTAGCCAGGGGGACAGGGGGAACACTGAAGCTTTCTTT; j_gene: TRBJ1-1; v_gene: TRBV20-1; d_gene: TRBD1; abundance: many
CDR3aa: CASSLDGSRDEQYF; CDR3nt: TGTGCCAGCAGCTTAGATGGCTCAAGGGACGAGCAGTACTTC; j_gene: TRBJ2-7; v_gene: TRBV7-9; d_gene: NA; abundance: once
CDR3aa: CASSSLLPGLAPDTQYF; CDR3nt: TGTGCCAGCAGCTCCCTATTACCGGGACTAGCCCCAGATACGCAGTATTTT; j_gene: TRBJ2-3; v_gene: TRBV7-9; d_gene: TRBD2; abundance: few
CDR3aa: CASSVRTGMGTGELFF; CDR3nt: TGTGCCAGCAGCGTCCGGACAGGGATGGGCACCGGGGAGCTGTTTTTT; j_gene: TRBJ2-2; v_gene: TRBV9; d_gene: TRBD1; abundance: many
CDR3aa: CASSFQGGGMNTEAFF; CDR3nt: TGCGCCAGCAGCTTCCAGGGAGGGGGGATGAACACTGAAGCTTTCTTT; j_gene: TRBJ1-1; v_gene: TRBV5-1; d_gene: NA; abundance: many
CDR3aa: CASSLGAGQHGAEAFF; CDR3nt: TGCGCCAGCAGCTTAGGGGCAGGTCAACATGGGGCTGAAGCTTTCTTT; j_gene: TRBJ1-1; v_gene: TRBV5-1; d_gene: NA; abundance: many
CDR3aa: CSVTWGKNYGYIF; CDR3nt: TGCAGTGTCACCTGGGGAAAAAACTATGGCTACATCTTC; j_gene: TRBJ1-2; v_gene: TRBV20-1; d_gene: NA; abundance: NA
CDR3aa: CASSSDRGSFGYTF; CDR3nt: TGCGCCAGCAGCTCCGACAGGGGATCTTTTGGCTACACCTTC; j_gene: TRBJ1-2; v_gene: TRBV5-1; d_gene: TRBD1; abundance: many
CDR3aa: CSARVGGRTDEQYF; CDR3nt: TGCAGTGCTAGGGTCGGGGGGCGCACAGACGAGCAGTACTTC; j_gene: TRBJ2-7; v_gene: TRBV20-1; d_gene: NA; abundance: many
CDR3aa: CATSDLTDEQFF; CDR3nt: TGTGCCACCAGTGATTTAACCGATGAGCAGTTCTTC; j_gene: TRBJ2-1; v_gene: TRBV24-1; d_gene: NA; abundance: many